The sequence of this T cell receptor beta chain was determined in a study of shared clonotypes between healthy human individuals. About the research overall: There were three CD4 naive, three CD4 memory, two CD8 naive and one CD8 memory plates per donor. Study findings and constraints: It was anticipated that sequencing depth would influence how many clonotypes donors shared. For naive CD4 cells, approximately 4.7% of clonotypes were shared across a handful of donors.

Only in-frame clones appear in the TCRdb table, and some are missing; sequencing was by immunoSEQ multiplex PCR. The sample contains millions of clones, over 85% of which appear only once. This CDR3 has 15 residues. CDR1 is LNHDA and CDR2 is SQIVND in the germline V gene (reference sequence). V shed 5 bases, J shed 3 bases, and the junction held 8 bases outside the gene matches. A split of CD4+ cells into CD45RA+ naive and CD45RA-negative memory subsets was performed. Details on this clone: Its antigen is currently unknown.

The chain combines TRBV19 with TRBJ2-5; the match to TRBD1 covers 8 bases. Material: naive CD4+ T cells from PBMCs. The subset denotes: CD45RA+ positively selected. This sequence was found in a man aged 18 to 29 in good health. Some clones in this sample may be carry-over from other donors' samples. The CDR3 DNA sequence: TGTGCCAGTAGTGGCCGCTACAGGGGGGAAGAGACCCAGTACTTC. It translates to CASSGRYRGEETQYF.